Only one count was recorded for the clone carrying this TCR beta chain. Its specificity is not known. Likely a read error: the CDR3 ends without its conserved phenylalanine or tryptophan. The source of the sample is a study of T cell responses to AZD1222 COVID-19 vaccine. Study conclusions and caveats: Dominant CD4 TCR responses targeted spike regions 160-218 and 743-854.

V was trimmed by 0 bases and J by 8 bases, leaving 5 bases between them. The length of the CDR3 is 13 residues. In germline, CDR1 is PRHDT, CDR2 FYEKMQ (reference sequence). Assay: immunoSEQ multiplex PCR; the TCRdb copy retains only in-frame clones and omits some. The table includes approximately 100,000 clones, around 91% detected once. The clonotype originates from an adult in good health. The chain carries TRBV13 and TRBJ1-6; the D is unclear. Sequences were derived from peripheral blood, sampled on day 0 of AZD1222 vaccination. This CDR3 is CASSLGGYSPLHL. CDR3 DNA sequence: TGTGCCAGCAGCTTAGGGGGGTATTCACCCCTCCACCTT.